This T cell receptor (beta chain) emerged from a study of shared clonotypes between healthy human individuals. TCRdb keeps only in-frame clones here, not all; method: immunoSEQ multiplex PCR. This sample has millions of clones, with around 96% found just once. On this clone itself: Its specificity is unknown.

Naive CD8 isolation took CD45RO-negative cells positively selected for CCR7 and excluded terminally differentiated effector memory CD45RA+ cells. Participating donors were healthy, HIV-negative adults free of recent acute infections or vaccinations. The ends were cut back, 6 bases at V and 6 bases at J, with 18 bases in the middle. Germline lookup yields CDR1 KGHSH and CDR2 LQKENI. The CDR3 spans 14 residues. Study-wide results and limits: Estimated richness values were generally larger in naive subsets than in memory subsets.

This receptor was taken from a young man in good health. The rearrangement joins TRBV18 to TRBJ2-7, with D perhaps being TRBD1 or TRBD2 (5 bases each). The sample comprised naive CD8+ T cells sorted from blood. The CDR3 region has the DNA TGTGCCAGCTCCCCAACAGGAGGTTCTCTCGAGCAGTACTTC. Encoded protein: CASSPTGGSLEQYF.